Below, one T cell receptor (beta chain) is given with its context. Its antigen is currently not known. Base-call qualities are not available, and no considerably larger clone is one nucleotide away. The immunoSEQ multiplex PCR, with forward primers for 54 TRBV segments and reverse primers for 13 TRBJ segments, was used to amplify TCRB CDR3 regions. Deep resolution, with a target of about 200,000 T cell genomes, was applied to the sequencing of pre-culture CD4+ samples. Sequencing of the amplicons was done on an Illumina HiSeq System, giving 87 bp reads that spanned the CDR3. In the original analysis: PCR and sequencing errors in the reads were corrected, and CDR3 regions were defined by aligning to IMGT reference sequences. Synthetic template pools were used to estimate template counts and unique rearrangement counts. Clonality was calculated as 1 minus Pielou's evenness. The Daley-Smith estimator was used to estimate richness. Repertoire overlap was measured with Morisita's index. Clones present in cultured samples but not detected in the pre-culture repertoire of the same donor were defined as low-abundance clones. TCRdb obtained this table from immuneACCESS and retained in-frame rearrangements with V and J assigned. These tables miss some clones; where compared with another copy, unresolved V genes account for less than half of the shortfall, and the remainder is unexplained. From that table come the V and J calls and clone size; the DNA was used to work out D and trimming. Present in this sample are 90,000 to 130,000 clones, 80% to 95% of which were seen just once. The top ten hold approximately 0.29% of the sample.

The data were obtained in a study of T cell repertoires and HLA-DP antigens (dated by TCRdb to the late 2010s). General notes on the study: Using HeLa cells transduced to present allogeneic HLA-DP, the study set up an in vitro model of CD4+ T cell alloreactivity. Of the three donors, two were male and one was female, and their ages ranged from the 18-to-29 age band up to the 60-to-69 age band. An average DNA input of roughly 200 ng was used for sorted CD137+CD4+ samples, compared with about 1,100 ng for pre-culture CD4+ samples. The two alloantigens modelled structurally similar versus dissimilar alloantigens, differing from self at one and nine to ten peptide-binding groove amino acids, respectively.

Here is what the overall study found, with its caveats: Average cumulative frequency of clones undetected before culture was 35% to 40% against one allele and 50% to 55% against the other. The study was limited by having only three donors, by relying on a non-physiological HeLa antigen-presenting system, and by using total CD4+ responder cells. Clonality of sorted CD137+ cells was similar against both alloantigens (approximately 0.4) and much higher than in pre-culture samples (approximately 0.041). Naive and memory CD4+ repertoires were not analysed separately.

Untouched CD4+ T cells were isolated from Ficoll-separated PBMC through negative selection with magnetic beads, and an average purity of about 98% was reached. Using magnetic beads, untouched CD4+ T cells were isolated from Ficoll-separated PBMC at around 98% purity, with only negligible CD8+ contamination. Peripheral blood mononuclear cells came from the buffy coats of three healthy blood donors, who served as the study's donors. Each of the three donors was CMV seronegative. The DNeasy Blood & Tissue Kit was used for extraction of genomic DNA. Genomic DNA from sorted CD137+CD4+ cells and from pre-culture CD4+ baseline samples of each subject was subjected to TCRB sequencing. CDR1 is given as SGHAT and CDR2 as FQNNGV, both from the germline V gene. Measured from the cysteine to the phenylalanine, the CDR3 is 13 residues long. Here the CDR3 DNA is all that survives: 39 bases in frame from base 1. Trimming removed 7 bases from V and 8 bases from J, leaving 14 bases between the germline ends.

Input material: CD4+ T cells from PBMCs. The chain uses TRBV11-2 and TRBJ1-4; TRBD1 is perhaps the D gene, given 5 matching bases. This TCR came from a woman between 18 and 29 years old in good health and CMV-seronegative. In nucleotide form, the sequence is TGTGCCAGCACCACAACAGGAGTAGAAAAACTGTTTTTT. Its amino acids are CASTTTGVEKLFF.